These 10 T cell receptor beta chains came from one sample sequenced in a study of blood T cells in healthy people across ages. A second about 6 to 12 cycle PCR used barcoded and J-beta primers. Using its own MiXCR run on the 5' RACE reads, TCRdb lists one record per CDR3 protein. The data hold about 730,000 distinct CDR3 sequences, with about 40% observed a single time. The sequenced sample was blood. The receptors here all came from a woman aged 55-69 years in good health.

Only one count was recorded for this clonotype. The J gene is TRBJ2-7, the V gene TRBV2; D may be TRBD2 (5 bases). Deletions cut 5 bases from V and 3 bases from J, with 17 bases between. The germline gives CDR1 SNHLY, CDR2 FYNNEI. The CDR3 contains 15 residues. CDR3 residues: CASSTIRQADYEQYF. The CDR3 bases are TGTGCCAGCAGTACCATTCGACAAGCGGACTACGAGCAGTACTTC.

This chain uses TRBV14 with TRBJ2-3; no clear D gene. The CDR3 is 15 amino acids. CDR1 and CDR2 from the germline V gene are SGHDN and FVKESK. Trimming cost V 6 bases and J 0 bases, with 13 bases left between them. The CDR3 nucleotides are TGTGCCAGCAGTCAAACCCTCCCGAGCACAGATACGCAGTATTTT. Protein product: CASSQTLPSTDTQYF.

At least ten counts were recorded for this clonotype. CDR3 region: CASSQDTSRPEQFF. The CDR3 region has the DNA TGCGCCAGCAGCCAAGATACGAGCCGACCCGAGCAGTTCTTC. The V call is TRBV4-3, the J call TRBJ2-1; D gene uncertain. V gave up 0 bases and J gave up 10 bases, with 13 bases separating them. In germline, CDR1 is LGHNA, CDR2 YSLEER. The CDR3 runs to 14 residues.

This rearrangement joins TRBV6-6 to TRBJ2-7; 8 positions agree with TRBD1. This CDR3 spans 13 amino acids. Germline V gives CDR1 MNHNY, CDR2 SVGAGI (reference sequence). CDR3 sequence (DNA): TGTGGCACCACAAGGGACAGGCTCGGCGAGCAGTACTTC. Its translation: CGTTRDRLGEQYF.

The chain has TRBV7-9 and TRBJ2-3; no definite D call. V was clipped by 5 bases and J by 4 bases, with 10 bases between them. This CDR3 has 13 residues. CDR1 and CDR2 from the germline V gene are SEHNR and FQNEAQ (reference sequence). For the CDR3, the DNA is TGTGCCAGCAGCCAAACGAACGCAGATACGCAGTATTTT. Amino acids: CASSQTNADTQYF.

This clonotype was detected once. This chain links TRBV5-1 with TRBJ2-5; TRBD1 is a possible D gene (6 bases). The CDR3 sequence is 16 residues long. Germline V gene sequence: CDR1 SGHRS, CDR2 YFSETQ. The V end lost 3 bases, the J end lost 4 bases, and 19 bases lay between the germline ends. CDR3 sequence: CASSSQGVNGIETQYF. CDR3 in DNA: TGCGCCAGCAGCTCACAGGGTGTCAATGGGATAGAGACCCAGTACTTC.

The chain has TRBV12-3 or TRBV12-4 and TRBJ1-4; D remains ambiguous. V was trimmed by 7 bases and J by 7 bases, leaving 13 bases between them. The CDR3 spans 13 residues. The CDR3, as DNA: TGTGCCAGCAACCTCCGTTTCGGTGAAAAACTGTTTTTT. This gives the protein CASNLRFGEKLFF.

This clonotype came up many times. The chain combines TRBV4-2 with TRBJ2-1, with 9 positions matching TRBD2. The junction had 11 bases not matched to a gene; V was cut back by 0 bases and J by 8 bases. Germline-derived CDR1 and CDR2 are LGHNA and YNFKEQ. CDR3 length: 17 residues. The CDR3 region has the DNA TGTGCCAGCAGCCAAGACGACGGCGGGAGGGCCCGTGATGAGCAGTTCTTC. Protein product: CASSQDDGGRARDEQFF.

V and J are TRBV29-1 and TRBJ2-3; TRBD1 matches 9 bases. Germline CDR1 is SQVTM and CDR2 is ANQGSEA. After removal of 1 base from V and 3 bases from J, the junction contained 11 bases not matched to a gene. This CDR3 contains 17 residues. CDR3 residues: CSVEGKAGTGKTDTQYF. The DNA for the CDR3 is TGCAGCGTTGAAGGGAAGGCCGGGACAGGGAAAACAGATACGCAGTATTTT.

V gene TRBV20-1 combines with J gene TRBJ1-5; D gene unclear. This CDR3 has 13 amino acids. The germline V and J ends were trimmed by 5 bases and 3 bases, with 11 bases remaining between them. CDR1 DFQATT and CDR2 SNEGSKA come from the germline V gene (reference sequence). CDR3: CSAGGRFNQPQHF. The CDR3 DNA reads TGCAGTGCTGGAGGGAGGTTCAATCAGCCCCAGCATTTT.